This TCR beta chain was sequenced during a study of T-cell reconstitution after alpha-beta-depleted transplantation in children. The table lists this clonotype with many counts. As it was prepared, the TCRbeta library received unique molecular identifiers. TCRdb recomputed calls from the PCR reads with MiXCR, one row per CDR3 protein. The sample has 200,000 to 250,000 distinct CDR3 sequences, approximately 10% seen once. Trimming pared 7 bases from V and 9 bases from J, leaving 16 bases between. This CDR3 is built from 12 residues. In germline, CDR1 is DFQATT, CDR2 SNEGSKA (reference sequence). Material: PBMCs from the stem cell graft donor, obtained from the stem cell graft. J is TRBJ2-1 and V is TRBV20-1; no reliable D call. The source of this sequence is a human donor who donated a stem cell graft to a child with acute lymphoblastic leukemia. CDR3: CSVFPRPPEQFF. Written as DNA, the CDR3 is TGCAGTGTCTTCCCCCGCCCCCCTGAGCAGTTCTTC.